This TCR beta chain was recorded in a study of blood T cell repertoires in COVID-19. Study details: Sites across the United States, Italy and Spain contributed samples from acute and convalescent COVID-19. PBMCs, B-cell-depleted T cells, or T cells provided the cDNA or gDNA that made up the material.

CDR3 length equals 11 residues. With 4 bases clipped from V and 15 bases from J, the junction kept 6 bases outside the gene matches. Original data processing: Researchers report that nucleated cell counts were estimated from reference gene primer amplification. Profiled with immunoSEQ multiplex PCR; TCRdb holds only in-frame clones, not every one. That table supplies the V and J calls and clone size; D and trimming were determined from the DNA. The top ten hold around 37% of the sample, which has some 120,000 clones, 70% to 80% seen once. The sample consisted of peripheral blood. This receptor was obtained from a man in his forties or fifties with active or convalescent COVID-19. The chain carries TRBV12-3 or TRBV12-4 and TRBJ2-1; 7 positions agree with TRBD2. The DNA of the CDR3 is TGTGCCAGCAGTTCTACTAGCGAGACGTTCTTC. Its translation is CASSSTSETFF.